A single sample gave rise to the 20 T cell receptor beta chains below, sequenced in a study of cytomegalovirus exposure and HLA in healthy donors. The PCR was carried out with 60 Vbeta primers and 13 Jbeta primers. TCRdb's table, derived via immunoSEQ multiplex PCR, lists solely in-frame clones and lacks some. The profile shows 200,000 to 300,000 clones, 82% of them singletons. Sequencing input: PBMCs. These receptors all come from a woman aged 40 to 49 in good health and CMV-seropositive.

The V call is TRBV6-6, the J call TRBJ2-4; 8 bases agree with TRBD2. Germline V gives CDR1 MNHNY, CDR2 SVGAGI (reference sequence). The CDR3 is 16 residues long. Trimming took 5 bases from V and 4 from J; bases not matched to a gene: 10. Written as DNA, the CDR3 is TGTGCCAGCAGTAGCGGAGGGGCTAGCGGGAAAAACATTCAGTACTTC. It translates to CASSSGGASGKNIQYF.

About this clone: Sequence at one end of the junction differs from germline and may be a read error. This chain links TRBV19 with TRBJ1-3, with TRBD1 matching 10 bases. The V gene's germline CDR1 is LNHDA and CDR2 SQIVND (reference sequence). The CDR3 is 14 residues long. The CDR3 DNA follows: TGTGCCAGTAGTATAGGGACAGGGGGAACCACCATATATTTT. Its protein product is CASSIGTGGTTIYF.

This sequence joins TRBV5-6 and TRBJ2-5, with 8 bases identical to TRBD2. Germline lookup yields CDR1 SGHDT and CDR2 YYEEEE. The trim removed 0 bases at V and 5 bases at J, leaving 6 bases unmatched. This CDR3 has 15 residues. As DNA, the CDR3 is TGTGCCAGCAGCTTGGAGGGCACGGGGGGGGAGACCCAGTACTTC. Protein: CASSLEGTGGETQYF.

The chain is built from TRBV19 and TRBJ1-2; maybe TRBD1 (6 bases). The germline CDR1 and CDR2 sequences are LNHDA and SQIVND (reference sequence). The CDR3 is made up of 13 amino acids. V was clipped by 4 bases and J by 8 bases, with 14 bases between them. The CDR3 region has the DNA TGTGCCAGTAGTACCAGGACAGTTAGAGGCTACACCTTC. Protein sequence: CASSTRTVRGYTF.

V gene TRBV10-3 combines with J gene TRBJ1-4, with D possibly being TRBD1 (6 bases). V was trimmed by 10 bases and J by 8 bases, leaving 17 bases between them. The CDR3 loop spans 13 amino acids. Germline assignment: CDR1 ENHRY and CDR2 SYGVKD. The DNA for the CDR3 is TGTGCCACCGGGGCAGGGGACGGGGAAAAACTGTTTTTT. Protein product: CATGAGDGEKLFF.

The chain links TRBV27 to TRBJ1-1, with D perhaps matching TRBD1 (6 bases). Germline loops: CDR1 MNHEY, CDR2 SMNVEV (reference sequence). The CDR3 loop spans 13 amino acids. Trimming left V 5 bases short and J 10 bases short, with 17 bases between. The CDR3 DNA reads TGTGCCAGCAGTACTTTAGGCAGGGGTAGAGCTTTCTTT. Encoded protein: CASSTLGRGRAFF.

The gene calls are TRBV18 and TRBJ2-7, with D possibly matching TRBD2 (5 bases). Germline V gene lookup returns CDR1 KGHSH and CDR2 LQKENI. The V end lost 3 bases, the J end lost 3 bases, and 21 bases lay between the germline ends. The CDR3 is 17 amino acids. The chain's CDR3 is CASSPGRRNGRNYEQYF. CDR3 DNA sequence: TGTGCCAGCTCACCCGGCAGGAGGAACGGTCGGAACTACGAGCAGTACTTC.

The rearrangement joins TRBV10-3 to TRBJ1-3; D gene unclear. This CDR3 spans 13 amino acids. V was shortened by 8 bases and J by 0 bases, with 8 bases between the two germline ends. In germline, CDR1 is ENHRY, CDR2 SYGVKD. CDR3 sequence reads: CAIRGSSGNTIYF. The CDR3 DNA follows: TGTGCCATCCGCGGCAGCTCTGGAAACACCATATATTTT.

The V call is TRBV5-1, the J call TRBJ2-7, with D possibly matching TRBD2 (5 bases). Trimming shortened V by 0 bases and J by 7 bases, and 17 bases separated the two germline ends. The CDR3 loop spans 15 amino acids. The germline V gene has CDR1 SGHRS and CDR2 YFSETQ. The CDR3 reads CASSLVSGILEEQYF. DNA for the CDR3: TGCGCCAGCAGCTTGGTTTCGGGGATTTTGGAAGAGCAGTACTTC.

The J gene is TRBJ2-1, the V gene TRBV5-1, with 7 bases that match TRBD1. CDR1 SGHRS and CDR2 YFSETQ come from the germline V gene. V dropped 4 bases and J dropped 3; count of bases not matched to a gene: 4. The CDR3 consists of 14 residues. The CDR3 loop reads CASSGDSVYNEQFF. The CDR3 DNA reads TGCGCCAGCAGCGGGGACAGTGTCTACAATGAGCAGTTCTTC.

The chain couples TRBV19 to TRBJ1-1; possible D gene TRBD1, 5 bases. Germline loops: CDR1 LNHDA, CDR2 SQIVND (reference sequence). V lost 4 bases and J 6 bases, leaving 15 bases between the germline ends. The CDR3 runs 14 residues. CDR3 loop: CASSNGGGVAEAFF. The DNA of the CDR3 is TGTGCCAGTAGTAACGGGGGGGGAGTCGCTGAAGCTTTCTTT. Complete variable domain (other parts from reference TRBV19 and TRBJ1-1): DGGITQSPKYLFRKEGQNVTLSCEQNLNHDAMYWYRQDPGQGLRLIYYSQIVNDFQKGDIAEGYSVSREKKESFPLTVTSAQKNPTAFYLCASSNGGGVAEAFFGQGTRLTVV.

A word on this clone: Mismatch with germline at one junction end may stem from a read error. This sequence joins TRBV7-7 and TRBJ2-5; 8 nucleotides align to TRBD2. CDR1 is SSHAT, CDR2 FNYEAQ, per germline (reference sequence). The CDR3 contains 15 residues. The DNA of the CDR3 is TGTGCTAGCAGCCGCGGGCGGGGGGAGAGGGAGACCCAGTACTTC. It is translated as CASSRGRGERETQYF.

The chain joins TRBV5-6 to TRBJ1-1, with D possibly being TRBD1 (5 bases). The CDR3 runs 13 residues. Trimming stripped 7 bases from V and 1 base from J, with 11 bases between. The germline CDR1 and CDR2 sequences are SGHDT and YYEEEE. The CDR3 DNA follows: TGTGCCAGCTCCCTTGGGGCGAACACTGAAGCTTTCTTT. This sequence encodes CASSLGANTEAFF.

The genes are TRBV10-1 and TRBJ2-1; 13 nucleotides align to TRBD2. CDR3 length: 18 amino acids. V shed 3 bases, J shed 0 bases, and the junction held 5 bases outside the gene matches. Germline V lookup: CDR1 WNHNN, CDR2 SYGVQD (reference sequence). CDR3 in amino acids: CASSEGRTSGSSYNEQFF. In nucleotides, the CDR3 is TGCGCCAGCAGTGAAGGGAGGACTAGCGGGAGCTCCTACAATGAGCAGTTCTTC.

This clone was seen only a few times. The genes are TRBV10-1 and TRBJ2-2, with 7 nucleotides matching TRBD1. From germline, CDR1 is WNHNN and CDR2 SYGVQD (reference sequence). This CDR3 has 19 amino acids. The V and J ends lost 2 bases and 1 base, in that order; junction bases with no gene match: 13. DNA of the CDR3: TGCGCCAGCAGTGAGATTGGTACAGGGGTTCGGGTGAACACCGGGGAGCTGTTTTTT. This translates into CASSEIGTGVRVNTGELFF.

The rearrangement links TRBV5-1 to TRBJ2-3; TRBD1 aligns across 7 bases. This CDR3 is 16 amino acids long. V trimming: 0 bases; J trimming: 1 base; junction bases outside the gene matches: 5. The V gene's germline CDR1 is SGHRS and CDR2 YFSETQ. The CDR3 region is CASSLEGQPRTDTQYF. DNA for the CDR3: TGCGCCAGCAGCTTGGAGGGACAGCCTCGCACAGATACGCAGTATTTT.

V and J are TRBV30 and TRBJ1-1, with D unresolved. The CDR3 is 13 residues long. CDR1 is GTSNPN and CDR2 is SVGIG in the germline V gene (reference sequence). V was cut by 1 base and J by 1 base, with 7 bases left in between. The CDR3 reads CAWSGQANTEAFF. CDR3 coding DNA: TGTGCCTGGAGTGGCCAGGCGAACACTGAAGCTTTCTTT.

The chain uses TRBV7-8 and TRBJ2-7; D remains unclear. Trimming shortened V by 8 bases and J by 5 bases, and 10 bases separated the two germline ends. Germline V gene lookup returns CDR1 SGHVS and CDR2 FQNEAQ. The CDR3 spans 11 residues. CDR3 DNA: TGTGCCAGCGGCGATGAGGACGAGCAGTACTTC. Protein product: CASGDEDEQYF.

The chain is built from TRBV7-2 and TRBJ2-7; 8 positions agree with TRBD2. CDR1 and CDR2 from the germline V gene are SGHTA and FQGNSA. The CDR3 extends over 15 amino acids. After removal of 0 bases from V and 2 bases from J, the junction contained 3 bases not matched to a gene. CDR3 region: CASSLASGGPYEQYF. CDR3 in DNA: TGTGCCAGCAGCTTAGCAAGCGGGGGACCCTACGAGCAGTACTTC. Using reference TRBV7-2 and TRBJ2-7 for the parts outside the CDR3, the full variable domain is GAGVSQSPSNKVTEKGKDVELRCDPISGHTALYWYRQSLGQGLEFLIYFQGNSAPDKSGLPSDRFSAERTGGSVSTLTIQRTQQEDSAVYLCASSLASGGPYEQYFGPGTRLTVT.

The chain combines TRBV5-1 with TRBJ1-2; weak D call: TRBD1 (5 bases). V was shortened by 0 bases and J by 3 bases, with 12 bases between the two germline ends. The CDR3 consists of 15 residues. Germline V gene lookup returns CDR1 SGHRS and CDR2 YFSETQ. The DNA of the CDR3 is TGCGCCAGCAGCTTGGTAGGGCAGACAGACTATGGCTACACCTTC. Protein sequence: CASSLVGQTDYGYTF.